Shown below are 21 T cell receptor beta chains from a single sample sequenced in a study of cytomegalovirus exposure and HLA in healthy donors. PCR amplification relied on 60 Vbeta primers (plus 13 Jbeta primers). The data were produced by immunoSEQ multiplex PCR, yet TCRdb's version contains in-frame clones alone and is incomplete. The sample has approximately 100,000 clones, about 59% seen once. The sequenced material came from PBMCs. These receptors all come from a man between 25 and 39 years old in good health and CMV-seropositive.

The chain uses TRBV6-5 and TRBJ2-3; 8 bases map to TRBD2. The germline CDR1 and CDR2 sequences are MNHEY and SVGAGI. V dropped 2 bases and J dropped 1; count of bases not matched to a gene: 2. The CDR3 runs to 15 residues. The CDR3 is CASSYPGGGTDTQYF. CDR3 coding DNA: TGTGCCAGCAGTTACCCGGGGGGGGGCACAGATACGCAGTATTTT.

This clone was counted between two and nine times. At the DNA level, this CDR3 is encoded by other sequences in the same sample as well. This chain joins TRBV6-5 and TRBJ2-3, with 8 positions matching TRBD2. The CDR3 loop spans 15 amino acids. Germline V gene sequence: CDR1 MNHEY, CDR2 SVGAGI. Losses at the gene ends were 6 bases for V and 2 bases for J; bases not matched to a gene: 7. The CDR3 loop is CASRPGGWFTDTQYF. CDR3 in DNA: TGTGCCAGCAGACCGGGGGGGTGGTTCACAGATACGCAGTATTTT.

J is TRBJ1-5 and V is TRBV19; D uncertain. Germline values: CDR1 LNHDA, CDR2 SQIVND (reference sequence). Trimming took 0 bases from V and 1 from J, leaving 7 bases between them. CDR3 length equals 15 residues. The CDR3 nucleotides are TGTGCCAGTAGTATAGATCTGGAGAGCAATCAGCCCCAGCATTTT. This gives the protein CASSIDLESNQPQHF.

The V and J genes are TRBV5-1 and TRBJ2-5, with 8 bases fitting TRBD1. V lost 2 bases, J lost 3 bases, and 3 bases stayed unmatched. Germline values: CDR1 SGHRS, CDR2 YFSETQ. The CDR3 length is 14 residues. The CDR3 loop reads CASSFLTGEETQYF. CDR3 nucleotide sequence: TGCGCCAGCAGCTTCTTGACAGGGGAAGAGACCCAGTACTTC.

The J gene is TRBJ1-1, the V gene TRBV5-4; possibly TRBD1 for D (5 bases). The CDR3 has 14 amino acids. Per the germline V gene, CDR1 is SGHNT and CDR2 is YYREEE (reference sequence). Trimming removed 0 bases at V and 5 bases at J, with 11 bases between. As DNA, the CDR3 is TGTGCCAGCAGCTTGGAGAGGGGAGGAACTGAAGCTTTCTTT. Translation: CASSLERGGTEAFF.

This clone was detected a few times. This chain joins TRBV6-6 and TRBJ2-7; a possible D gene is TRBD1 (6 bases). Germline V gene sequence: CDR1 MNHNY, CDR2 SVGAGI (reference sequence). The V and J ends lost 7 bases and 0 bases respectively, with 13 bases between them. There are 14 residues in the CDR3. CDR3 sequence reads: CASTMTGSSYEQYF. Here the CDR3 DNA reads TGTGCCAGCACCATGACAGGTAGCTCCTACGAGCAGTACTTC.

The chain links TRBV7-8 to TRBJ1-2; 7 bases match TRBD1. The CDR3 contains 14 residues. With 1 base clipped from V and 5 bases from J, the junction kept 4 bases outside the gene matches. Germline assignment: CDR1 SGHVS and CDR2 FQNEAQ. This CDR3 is CASSLGGTVYGYTF. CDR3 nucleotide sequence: TGTGCCAGCAGCTTAGGGGGGACAGTTTATGGCTACACCTTC.

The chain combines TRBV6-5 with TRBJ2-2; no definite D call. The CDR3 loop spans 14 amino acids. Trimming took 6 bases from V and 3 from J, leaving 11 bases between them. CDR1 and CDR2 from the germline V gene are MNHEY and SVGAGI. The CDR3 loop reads CASRLLTDTGELFF. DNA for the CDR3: TGTGCCAGCAGATTACTTACGGACACCGGGGAGCTGTTTTTT.

The DNA for the CDR3 is TGTGCCAGCAGCGAAACTAGCGGGGGAGGCACAGATACGCAGTATTTT. This codes for CASSETSGGGTDTQYF. The V gene is TRBV9, the J gene TRBJ2-3; TRBD2 agrees at 11 bases. The CDR3 consists of 16 residues. Looked up from germline, CDR1 is SGDLS and CDR2 is YYNGEE. Unmatched junction bases numbered 4, after V lost 3 bases and J lost 1 base. The whole variable domain, filled in from reference TRBV9 and TRBJ2-3, reads DSGVTQTPKHLITATGQRVTLRCSPRSGDLSVYWYQQSLDQGLQFLIQYYNGEERAKGNILERFSAQQFPDLHSELNLSSLELGDSALYFCASSETSGGGTDTQYFGPGTRLTVL.

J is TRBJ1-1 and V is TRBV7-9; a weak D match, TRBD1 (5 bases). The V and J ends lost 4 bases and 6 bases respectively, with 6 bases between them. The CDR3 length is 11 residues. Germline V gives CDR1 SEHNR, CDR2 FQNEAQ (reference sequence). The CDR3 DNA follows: TGTGCCAGCAGCTCGGGGGCTGAAGCTTTCTTT. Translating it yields CASSSGAEAFF. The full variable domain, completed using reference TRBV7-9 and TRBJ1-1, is DTGVSQNPRHKITKRGQNVTFRCDPISEHNRLYWYRQTLGQGPEFLTYFQNEAQLEKSRLLSDRFSAERPKGSFSTLEIQRTEQGDSAMYLCASSSGAEAFFGQGTRLTVV.

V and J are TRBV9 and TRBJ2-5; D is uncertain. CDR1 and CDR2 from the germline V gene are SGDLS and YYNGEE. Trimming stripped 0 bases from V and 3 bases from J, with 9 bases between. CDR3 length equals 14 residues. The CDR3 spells CASSVGVDEETQYF. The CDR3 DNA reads TGTGCCAGCAGCGTAGGAGTCGATGAAGAGACCCAGTACTTC.

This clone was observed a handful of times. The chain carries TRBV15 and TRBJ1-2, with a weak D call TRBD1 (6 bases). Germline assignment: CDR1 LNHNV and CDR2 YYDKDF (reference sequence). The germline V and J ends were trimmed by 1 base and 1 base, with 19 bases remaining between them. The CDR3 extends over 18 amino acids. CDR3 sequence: CATSRGLSSGHINYGYTF. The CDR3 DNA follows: TGTGCCACCAGCAGAGGTCTTTCATCGGGACACATTAACTATGGCTACACCTTC.

The CDR3 is CASSQTTGGGTEAFF. CDR3 DNA: TGCGCCAGCAGCCAAACGACAGGGGGAGGCACTGAAGCTTTCTTT. The chain employs TRBV5-1 and TRBJ1-1, with 9 positions matching TRBD1. Per the germline V gene, CDR1 is SGHRS and CDR2 is YFSETQ. Unmatched junction bases numbered 8, after V lost 4 bases and J lost 4 bases. CDR3 length equals 15 residues.

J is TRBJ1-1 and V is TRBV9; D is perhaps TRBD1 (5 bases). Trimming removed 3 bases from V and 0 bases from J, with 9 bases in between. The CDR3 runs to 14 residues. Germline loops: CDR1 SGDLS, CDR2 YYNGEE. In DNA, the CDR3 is TGTGCCAGCAGCGCGACAGCTATGAACACTGAAGCTTTCTTT. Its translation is CASSATAMNTEAFF.

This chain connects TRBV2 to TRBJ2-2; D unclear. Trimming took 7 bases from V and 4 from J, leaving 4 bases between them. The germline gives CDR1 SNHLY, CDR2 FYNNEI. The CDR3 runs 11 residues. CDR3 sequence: CASTSTGELFF. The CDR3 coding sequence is TGTGCCAGCACCTCCACCGGGGAGCTGTTTTTT.

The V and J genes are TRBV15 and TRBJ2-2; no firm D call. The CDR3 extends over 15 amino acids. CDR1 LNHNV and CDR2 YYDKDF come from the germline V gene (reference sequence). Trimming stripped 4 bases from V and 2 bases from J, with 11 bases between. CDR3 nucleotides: TGTGCCACCAGCACAGAAGCCCTAAACACCGGGGAGCTGTTTTTT. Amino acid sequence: CATSTEALNTGELFF.

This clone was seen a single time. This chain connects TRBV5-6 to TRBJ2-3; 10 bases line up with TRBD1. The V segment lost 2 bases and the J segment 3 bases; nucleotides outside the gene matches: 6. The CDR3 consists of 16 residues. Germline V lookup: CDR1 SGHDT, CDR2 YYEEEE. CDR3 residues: CASSFRRTGGTDTQYF. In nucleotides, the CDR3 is TGTGCCAGCAGCTTTCGAAGGACAGGGGGGACAGATACGCAGTATTTT.

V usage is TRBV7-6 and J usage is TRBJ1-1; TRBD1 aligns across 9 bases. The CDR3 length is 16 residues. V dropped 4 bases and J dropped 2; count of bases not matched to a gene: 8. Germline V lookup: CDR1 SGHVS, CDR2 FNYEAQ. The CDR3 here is CASSWDREASNTEAFF. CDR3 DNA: TGTGCCAGCAGCTGGGACAGGGAGGCATCAAACACTGAAGCTTTCTTT.

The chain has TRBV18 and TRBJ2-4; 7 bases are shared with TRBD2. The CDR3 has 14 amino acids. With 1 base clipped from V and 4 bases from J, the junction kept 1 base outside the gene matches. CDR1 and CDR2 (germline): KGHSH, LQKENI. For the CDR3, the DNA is TGTGCCAGCTCACCACGGGAGGGAAAAAACATTCAGTACTTC. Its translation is CASSPREGKNIQYF.

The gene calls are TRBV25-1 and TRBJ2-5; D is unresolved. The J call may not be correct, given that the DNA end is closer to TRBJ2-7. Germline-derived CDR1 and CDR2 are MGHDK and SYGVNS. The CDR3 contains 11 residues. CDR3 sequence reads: CASSMWYEQYF. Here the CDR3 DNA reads TGTGCCAGCAGTATGTGGTACGAGCAGTACTTC.

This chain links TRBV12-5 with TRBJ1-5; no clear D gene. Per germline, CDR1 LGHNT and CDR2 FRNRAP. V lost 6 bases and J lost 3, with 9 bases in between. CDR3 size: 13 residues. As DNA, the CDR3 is TGTGCTAGTGGGAGACAACTCAATCAGCCCCAGCATTTT. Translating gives CASGRQLNQPQHF.